This T cell receptor (beta chain) was recovered during a study of T cells in Graves' hyperthyroidism and ophthalmopathy. Amplified TCR beta CDR3 regions came from RNA transcripts. When the TCR CDR3 underwent first-round RT-PCR, the HTBI primer set was used. One entry per CDR3 protein results from TCRdb running MiXCR on the multiplex PCR reads. The table records fewer than 550,000 distinct CDR3 sequences, 24% of them present only once. The CDR3 length is 11 residues. CDR1 is GTSNPN and CDR2 is SVGIG in the germline V gene (reference sequence). V was shortened by 7 bases and J by 4 bases, with 10 bases between the two germline ends. There are many counts of this clonotype.

The source is a woman younger than 45 with Graves' ophthalmopathy. The chain joins TRBV30 to TRBJ1-2; D is unclear. Specimen: blood. CDR3 in DNA: TGTGCCTTCTTCCCTGGCTATGGCTACACCTTC. Its translation: CAFFPGYGYTF.